This is a list of T cell receptor beta chains from one sample in a study of cytomegalovirus exposure and HLA in healthy donors. The assay was immunoSEQ multiplex PCR, and TCRdb's table has in-frame clones only and misses some. The table has fewer than 200,000 clones, roughly 80% seen once. Source material: PBMCs. The receptors originated from a woman under 30 in good health and CMV-seronegative. Both conserved end residues are part of each CDR3. Each record gives: V gene, J gene, D gene, clone size, CDR3 protein, CDR3 DNA. A D gene is named only where the DNA matches it firmly. A clone size is listed for some rows: how often the clone was seen (once, few, many), or a class if it is expanded.

TRBV5-1	TRBJ1-1	.	.	CASSARQHTNTEAFF	TGCGCCAGCAGCGCTAGACAGCACACGAACACTGAAGCTTTCTTT
TRBV10-3	TRBJ2-1	TRBD2	.	CAIGRGTSGYNEQFF	TGTGCCATCGGAAGAGGGACTAGCGGATACAATGAGCAGTTCTTC
TRBV7-2	TRBJ2-5	.	.	CASSLEILGGSETQYF	TGTGCCAGCAGCTTAGAAATTCTCGGAGGGTCAGAGACCCAGTACTTC
TRBV29-1	TRBJ2-3	.	.	CRIGLLNTDTQYF	TGCAGAATAGGACTACTGAACACAGATACGCAGTATTTT
TRBV6-6	TRBJ1-1	.	once	CASSYRTGRSPEAFF	TGTGCCAGCAGTTACCGGACCGGGAGGAGCCCTGAAGCTTTCTTT
TRBV30	TRBJ2-5	.	.	CAWSVSGEETQYF	TGTGCCTGGAGTGTATCCGGTGAAGAGACCCAGTACTTC
TRBV6-5	TRBJ1-2	TRBD1	.	CASSSLDRGGGYTF	TGTGCCAGCAGTTCCCTAGACAGGGGGGGTGGCTACACCTTC
TRBV5-3	TRBJ2-7	.	.	CARICRLVIHEQYF	TGTGCCAGAATCTGCCGACTAGTCATCCACGAGCAGTACTTC
TRBV7-8	TRBJ1-3	.	.	CASSPGGLGLGNTIYF	TGTGCCAGCAGCCCGGGGGGATTGGGGTTAGGAAACACCATATATTTT
TRBV7-2	TRBJ2-3	TRBD2	.	CASSQTSGRGDTQYF	TGTGCCAGCAGCCAGACTAGCGGGAGGGGTGATACGCAGTATTTT
TRBV7-9	TRBJ2-1	.	once	CASSVNLRNEQFF	TGTGCCAGCAGCGTAAATCTGAGGAATGAGCAGTTCTTC
TRBV7-9	TRBJ2-7	.	.	CASSSPGLTLEQYF	TGTGCCAGCAGCTCCCCCGGACTAACTCTCGAGCAGTACTTC
TRBV21-1	TRBJ2-7	.	.	CASSNRYF	TGTGCCAGCAGCAACCGGTACTTC
TRBV2	TRBJ2-5	.	.	CASSDPTGEGETQYF	TGTGCCAGCAGTGACCCCACGGGAGAGGGGGAGACCCAGTACTTC
TRBV18	TRBJ1-1	.	.	CASSLPSNIEAFF	TGTGCCAGCTCACTTCCATCGAACATTGAAGCTTTCTTT
TRBV9	TRBJ2-3	TRBD2	.	CASSVGTSGYQDTQYF	TGTGCCAGCAGCGTAGGTACTAGCGGGTATCAAGATACGCAGTATTTT
TRBV4-3	TRBJ2-2	TRBD2	.	CASSGGLAQNTGELFF	TGCGCCAGCAGCGGTGGACTAGCGCAGAACACCGGGGAGCTGTTTTTT